This T cell receptor (beta chain) derives from a study of shared clonotypes between healthy human individuals. Turning to the study itself: Donors had three CD4 naive, three CD4 memory, two CD8 naive and one CD8 memory plate apiece. Whole-study results and caveats: Roughly 4.7% was the fraction of naive CD4 clonotypes found shared across a few donors.

Clones were sequenced by immunoSEQ multiplex PCR, and TCRdb holds only the in-frame ones, with some missing. This table holds 900,000 to 1,200,000 clones, roughly 74% found once. Germline V CDR1 and CDR2: SNHLY, FYNNEI. The CDR3 extends over 15 amino acids. Turning to this clone: Its cognate antigen is unknown. The junction and the germline gene differ at one end; a read error may be behind it. This sample also contains other DNA sequences that code for the same CDR3.

V gene TRBV2 combines with J gene TRBJ1-5; 10 nucleotides line up with TRBD1. Sequencing was carried out using memory CD4+ T cells from PBMCs. The subset is: CD45RA-negative fraction. This clonotype originated in a young man in good health. Some clones in this sample may be carry-over from other donors' samples. The DNA of the CDR3 is TGTGCCAGCAGCTTAAGCGGACAGGGGGATCAGCCCCAGCACTTT. Translated: CASSLSGQGDQPQHF.